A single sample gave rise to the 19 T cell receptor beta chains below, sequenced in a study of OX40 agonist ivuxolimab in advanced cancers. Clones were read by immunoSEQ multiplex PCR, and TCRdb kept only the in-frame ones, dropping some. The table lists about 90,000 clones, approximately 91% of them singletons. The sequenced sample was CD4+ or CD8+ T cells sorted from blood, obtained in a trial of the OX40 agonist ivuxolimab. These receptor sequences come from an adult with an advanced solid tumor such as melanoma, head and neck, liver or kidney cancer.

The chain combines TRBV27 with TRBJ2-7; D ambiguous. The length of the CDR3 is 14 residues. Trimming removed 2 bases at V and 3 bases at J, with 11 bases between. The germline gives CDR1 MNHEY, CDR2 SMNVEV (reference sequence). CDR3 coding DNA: TGTGCCAGCAGTTTAGGACGGGTTAACTACGAGCAGTACTTC. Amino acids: CASSLGRVNYEQYF.

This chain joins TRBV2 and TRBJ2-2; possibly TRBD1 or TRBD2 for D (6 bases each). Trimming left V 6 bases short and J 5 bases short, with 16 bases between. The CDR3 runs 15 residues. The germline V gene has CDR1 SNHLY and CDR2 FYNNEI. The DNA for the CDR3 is TGTGCCAGCAGGGGGTCTTCGGGGGCTACCGGGGAGCTGTTTTTT. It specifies CASRGSSGATGELFF.

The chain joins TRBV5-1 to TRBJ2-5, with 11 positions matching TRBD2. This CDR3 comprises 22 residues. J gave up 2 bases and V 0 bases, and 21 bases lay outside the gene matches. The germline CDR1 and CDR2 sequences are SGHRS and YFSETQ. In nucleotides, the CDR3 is TGCGCCAGCAGCTTGGGAAAGGGCAGCGGATTAGCGGGAGGGCCGCTACAAGAGACCCAGTACTTC. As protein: CASSLGKGSGLAGGPLQETQYF.

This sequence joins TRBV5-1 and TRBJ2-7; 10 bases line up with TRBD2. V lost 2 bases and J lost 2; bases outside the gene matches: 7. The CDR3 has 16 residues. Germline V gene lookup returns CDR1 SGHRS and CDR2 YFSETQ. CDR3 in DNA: TGCGCCAGCAGCTTTAGGGAAGCGGGAGGGCCCTACGAGCAGTACTTC. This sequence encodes CASSFREAGGPYEQYF.

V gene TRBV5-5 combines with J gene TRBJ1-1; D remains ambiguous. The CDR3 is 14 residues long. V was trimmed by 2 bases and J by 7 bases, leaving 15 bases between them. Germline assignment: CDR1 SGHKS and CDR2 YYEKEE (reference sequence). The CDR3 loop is CASSLPQTTVEAFF. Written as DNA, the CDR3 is TGTGCCAGCAGCTTACCTCAGACGACGGTTGAAGCTTTCTTT.

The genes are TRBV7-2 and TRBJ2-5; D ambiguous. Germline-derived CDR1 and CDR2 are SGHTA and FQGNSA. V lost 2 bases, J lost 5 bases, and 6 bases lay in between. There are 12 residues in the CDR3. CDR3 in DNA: TGTGCCAGCAGCTTATTTAGGGAGACCCAGTACTTC. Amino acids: CASSLFRETQYF.

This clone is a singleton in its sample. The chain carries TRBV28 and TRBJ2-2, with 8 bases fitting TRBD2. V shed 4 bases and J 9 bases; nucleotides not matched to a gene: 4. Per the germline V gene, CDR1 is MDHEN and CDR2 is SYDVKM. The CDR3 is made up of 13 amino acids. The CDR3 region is CASSSGLAWELFF. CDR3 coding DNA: TGTGCCAGCAGTTCAGGACTAGCCTGGGAGCTGTTTTTT.

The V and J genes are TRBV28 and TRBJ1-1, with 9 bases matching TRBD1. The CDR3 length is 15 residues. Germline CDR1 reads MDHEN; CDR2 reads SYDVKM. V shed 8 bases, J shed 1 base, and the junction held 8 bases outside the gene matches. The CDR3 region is CASRGTGSGNTEAFF. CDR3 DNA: TGTGCCAGCCGAGGGACAGGGAGTGGGAACACTGAAGCTTTCTTT.

This CDR3 is CASSSTTLETQYF. The CDR3 region has the DNA TGTGCCAGCAGCTCAACCACTTTGGAGACCCAGTACTTC. V is TRBV7-2 and J is TRBJ2-5; D unclear. There are 13 residues in the CDR3. Looked up from germline, CDR1 is SGHTA and CDR2 is FQGNSA. With 4 bases removed from V and 5 bases from J, the gap between germline ends came to 11 bases.

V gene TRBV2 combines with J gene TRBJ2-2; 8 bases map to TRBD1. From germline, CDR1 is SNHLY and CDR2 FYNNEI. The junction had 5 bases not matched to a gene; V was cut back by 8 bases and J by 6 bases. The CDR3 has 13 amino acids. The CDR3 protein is CASRGQAAGELFF. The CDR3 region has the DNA TGTGCCAGCCGGGGACAGGCGGCCGGGGAGCTGTTTTTT.

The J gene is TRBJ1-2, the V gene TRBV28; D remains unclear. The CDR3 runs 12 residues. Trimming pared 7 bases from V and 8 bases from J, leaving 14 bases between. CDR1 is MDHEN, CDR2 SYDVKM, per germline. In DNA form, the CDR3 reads TGTGCCAGCACCACCGTAATTTCGGGCTACACCTTC. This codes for CASTTVISGYTF.

The CDR3 loop is CASSLGVADHNEQFF. The CDR3 region has the DNA TGTGCCAGCAGCTTGGGGGTAGCGGATCACAATGAGCAGTTCTTC. The gene calls are TRBV5-4 and TRBJ2-1; weak D call: TRBD2 (6 bases). The CDR3 consists of 15 residues. Germline V lookup: CDR1 SGHNT, CDR2 YYREEE (reference sequence). Trimming took off 0 bases at V and 5 bases at J, with 12 bases between the two ends. The full variable domain, with the rest looked up from reference TRBV5-4 and TRBJ2-1, is ETGVTQSPTHLIKTRGQQVTLRCSSQSGHNTVSWYQQALGQGPQFIFQYYREEENGRGNFPPRFSGLQFPNYSSELNVNALELDDSALYLCASSLGVADHNEQFFGPGTRLTVL.

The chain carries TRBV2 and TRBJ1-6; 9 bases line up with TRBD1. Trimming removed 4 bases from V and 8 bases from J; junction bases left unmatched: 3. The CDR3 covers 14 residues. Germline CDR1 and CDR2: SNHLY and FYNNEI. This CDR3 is CASSVTGGDSPLHF. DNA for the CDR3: TGTGCCAGCAGTGTTACAGGGGGCGATTCACCCCTCCACTTT.

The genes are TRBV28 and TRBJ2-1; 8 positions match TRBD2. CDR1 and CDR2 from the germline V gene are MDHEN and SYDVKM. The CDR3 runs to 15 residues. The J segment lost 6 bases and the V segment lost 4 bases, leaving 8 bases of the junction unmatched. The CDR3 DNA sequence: TGTGCCAGCAGTTCGACCGGGACTAGAAGCAATGAGCAGTTCTTC. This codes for CASSSTGTRSNEQFF.

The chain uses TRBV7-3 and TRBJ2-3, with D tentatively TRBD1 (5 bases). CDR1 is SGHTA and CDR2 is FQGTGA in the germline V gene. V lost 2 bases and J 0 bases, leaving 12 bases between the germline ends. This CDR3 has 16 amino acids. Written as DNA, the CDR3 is TGTGCCAGCAGCTTAGGCGACAGATTAAGCACAGATACGCAGTATTTT. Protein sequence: CASSLGDRLSTDTQYF.

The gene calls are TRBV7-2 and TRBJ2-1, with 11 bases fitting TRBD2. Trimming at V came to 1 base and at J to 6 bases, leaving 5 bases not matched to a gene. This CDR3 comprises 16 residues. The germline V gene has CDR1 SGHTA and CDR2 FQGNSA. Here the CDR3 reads CASSLDGTSGANEQFF. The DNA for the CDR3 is TGTGCCAGCAGCTTAGACGGGACTAGCGGAGCCAATGAGCAGTTCTTC.

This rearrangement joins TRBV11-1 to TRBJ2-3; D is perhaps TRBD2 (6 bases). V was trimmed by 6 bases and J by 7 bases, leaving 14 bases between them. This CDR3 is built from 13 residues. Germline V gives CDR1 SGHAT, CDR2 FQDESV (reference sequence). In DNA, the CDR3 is TGTGCCAGCAGAAAGGAGGGGTTGTATACGCAGTATTTT. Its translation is CASRKEGLYTQYF.

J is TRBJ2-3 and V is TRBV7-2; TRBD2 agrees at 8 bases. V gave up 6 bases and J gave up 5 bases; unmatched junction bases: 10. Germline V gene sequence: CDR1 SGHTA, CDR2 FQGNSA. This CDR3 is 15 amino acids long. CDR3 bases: TGTGCCAGCAGAGGTAGCGGGATGGTCGGAGATACGCAGTATTTT. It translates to CASRGSGMVGDTQYF.

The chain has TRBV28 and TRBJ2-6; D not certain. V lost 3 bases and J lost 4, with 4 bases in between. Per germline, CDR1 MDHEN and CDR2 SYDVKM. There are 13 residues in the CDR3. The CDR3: CASSLWGANVLTF. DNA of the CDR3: TGTGCCAGCAGTTTGTGGGGGGCCAACGTCCTGACTTTC.